The 24 T cell receptor beta chains in this list originate from one sample, sequenced in a study of T-cell reconstitution after alpha-beta-depleted transplantation in children. As it was prepared, the TCRbeta library received unique molecular identifiers. TCRdb reprocessed the PCR reads via MiXCR and lists one record per CDR3 protein. The table shows some 240,000 distinct CDR3 sequences, with 7.5% to 10% occurring only once. The source material was PBMCs from the stem cell graft donor, sampled from the stem cell graft. The receptor set was obtained from a human donor who donated a stem cell graft to a child with SCID.

This clonotype was recorded at least ten times. The genes are TRBV20-1 and TRBJ1-5; a weak D match, TRBD1 (6 bases). This CDR3 has 13 residues. Germline V gene data show CDR1 as DFQATT and CDR2 as SNEGSKA (reference sequence). V was clipped by 5 bases and J by 3 bases, with 11 bases between them. CDR3 coding DNA: TGCAGTGCTGGAGGACAGTTCAATCAGCCCCAGCATTTT. It translates to CSAGGQFNQPQHF.

This clonotype appeared a few times. The chain links TRBV6-6 to TRBJ2-7; tentative D call: TRBD2 (5 bases). Per germline, CDR1 MNHNY and CDR2 SVGAGI (reference sequence). Trimming removed 1 base from V and 7 bases from J, with 8 bases in between. This CDR3 region has 12 residues. CDR3 in amino acids: CASSYLTGEQYF. The CDR3 bases are TGTGCCAGCAGTTACTTGACGGGGGAGCAGTACTTC.

This clonotype was counted at least ten times. The chain is built from TRBV20-1 and TRBJ2-1; D call uncertain. The germline V gene encodes CDR1 DFQATT and CDR2 SNEGSKA (reference sequence). The CDR3 contains 14 residues. Trimming took 6 bases from V and 4 from J, leaving 16 bases between them. The CDR3 sequence is CSASPPGRYNEQFF. CDR3 in DNA: TGCAGTGCCTCCCCCCCAGGAAGGTACAATGAGCAGTTCTTC.

At least ten counts were recorded for this clonotype. V gene TRBV30 combines with J gene TRBJ1-2; tentative D call: TRBD1 (6 bases). Germline V gives CDR1 GTSNPN, CDR2 SVGIG (reference sequence). Between the trimmed V and J ends, which lost 4 bases and 14 bases, there was a span of 20 bases. This CDR3 is built from 12 residues. In DNA, the CDR3 is TGTGCCTGGATCGGAGCGGACAGCCACGGAACCTTC. It specifies CAWIGADSHGTF.

The chain uses TRBV18 and TRBJ1-1, with TRBD1 matching 12 bases. V lost 4 bases to trimming and J lost 0 bases; unmatched junction nucleotides: 3. The length of the CDR3 is 16 residues. Germline V gene lookup returns CDR1 KGHSH and CDR2 LQKENI. In DNA form, the CDR3 reads TGTGCCAGCTCACTGGGACAGGGGGCTTTGAACACTGAAGCTTTCTTT. This encodes CASSLGQGALNTEAFF.

This clonotype was counted at least ten times. V gene TRBV5-1 combines with J gene TRBJ1-2; 7 bases agree with TRBD1. The CDR3 totals 15 residues. J gave up 4 bases and V 2 bases, and 8 bases lay outside the gene matches. Germline values: CDR1 SGHRS, CDR2 YFSETQ. The CDR3 loop is CASSFTGEVGYGYTF. In DNA form, the CDR3 reads TGCGCCAGCAGCTTTACAGGGGAAGTCGGCTATGGCTACACCTTC.

This clonotype was picked up many times. The chain uses TRBV29-1 and TRBJ1-4, with 8 nucleotides matching TRBD1. Germline values: CDR1 SQVTM, CDR2 ANQGSEA. CDR3 size: 14 residues. V shed 7 bases and J 5 bases; nucleotides not matched to a gene: 9. This CDR3 is CSAAVTGVNEKLFF. CDR3 bases: TGCAGCGCGGCTGTGACAGGGGTAAATGAAAAACTGTTTTTT.

Note on this clonotype: Just one base apart from a much larger clone, this may be a read error. The chain is built from TRBV9 and TRBJ2-7, with 7 bases matching TRBD1. Per germline, CDR1 SGDLS and CDR2 YYNGEE. The length of the CDR3 is 14 residues. The CDR3 reads CASSPGQSSYDQYF. The DNA for the CDR3 is TGTGCCAGCAGCCCGGGACAGAGCTCCTACGATCAGTACTTC.

Only a few counts were recorded for this clonotype. The CDR3, as DNA: TGCGCCAGCAGCTTGTCGCCAGTATACGAGCAGTACTTC. It yields the protein CASSLSPVYEQYF. The rearrangement uses TRBV5-1 and TRBJ2-7, with D unresolved. The CDR3 spans 13 residues. Trimming stripped 1 base from V and 4 bases from J, with 9 bases between. Germline lookup yields CDR1 SGHRS and CDR2 YFSETQ.

The table lists this clonotype with many counts. V is TRBV7-2 and J is TRBJ1-2; D ambiguous. CDR3 size: 14 residues. Germline V gives CDR1 SGHTA, CDR2 FQGNSA. Trimming pared 6 bases from V and 4 bases from J, leaving 15 bases between. The CDR3, as DNA: TGTGCCAGCAGACAGCCCGGAACAAGCTATGGCTACACCTTC. The encoded protein is CASRQPGTSYGYTF.

This clonotype appeared many times. This sequence joins TRBV7-2 and TRBJ2-1; weak D call: TRBD1 (5 bases). Germline V gives CDR1 SGHTA, CDR2 FQGNSA. With 1 base removed from V and 8 bases from J, the gap between germline ends came to 12 bases. The CDR3 is made up of 14 amino acids. The CDR3 reads CASSLGTTIDEQFF. The CDR3 nucleotides are TGTGCCAGCAGCTTAGGGACAACGATAGATGAGCAGTTCTTC.

This chain connects TRBV11-2 to TRBJ2-3; 8 bases line up with TRBD1. CDR3 length: 18 amino acids. The trim removed 1 base at V and 3 bases at J, leaving 12 bases unmatched. Germline-derived CDR1 and CDR2 are SGHAT and FQNNGV. In DNA, the CDR3 is TGTGCCAGCAGCTTAGTCTCGTTGGGCCAGGGGGCGACAGATACGCAGTATTTT. This codes for CASSLVSLGQGATDTQYF. The whole variable domain, remainder taken from reference TRBV11-2 and TRBJ2-3, is EAGVAQSPRYKIIEKRQSVAFWCNPISGHATLYWYQQILGQGPKLLIQFQNNGVVDDSQLPKDRFSAERLKGVDSTLKIQPAKLEDSAVYLCASSLVSLGQGATDTQYFGPGTRLTVL.

This clonotype was detected ten times or more. This sequence joins TRBV18 and TRBJ2-1; maybe TRBD1 (6 bases). Per germline, CDR1 KGHSH and CDR2 LQKENI. The germline V and J ends were trimmed by 2 bases and 2 bases, with 13 bases remaining between them. There are 16 residues in the CDR3. The CDR3 DNA is TGTGCCAGCTCACCAAAGGAGACAGGTGCCTACAATGAGCAGTTCTTC. It specifies CASSPKETGAYNEQFF. Complete variable domain (other parts from reference TRBV18 and TRBJ2-1): NAGVMQNPRHLVRRRGQEARLRCSPMKGHSHVYWYRQLPEEGLKFMVYLQKENIIDESGMPKERFSAEFPKEGPSILRIQQVVRGDSAAYFCASSPKETGAYNEQFFGPGTRLTVL.

In this sample, this clonotype turned up many times. The chain uses TRBV29-1 and TRBJ2-3, with D possibly being TRBD1 (5 bases). This CDR3 has 13 amino acids. V lost 6 bases, J lost 2 bases, and 12 bases lay in between. Germline-derived CDR1 and CDR2 are SQVTM and ANQGSEA. The CDR3 sequence: CSVGQGATDTQYF. The CDR3 bases are TGCAGCGTAGGTCAAGGGGCCACAGATACGCAGTATTTT.

This clonotype was recorded many times. This sequence joins TRBV20-1 and TRBJ2-7; 8 nucleotides match TRBD1. After removal of 3 bases from V and 5 bases from J, the junction contained 3 bases not matched to a gene. The CDR3 has 12 residues. Germline V gives CDR1 DFQATT, CDR2 SNEGSKA (reference sequence). This CDR3 reads CSASRGPNEQYF. As DNA, the CDR3 is TGCAGTGCTAGCAGGGGGCCCAACGAGCAGTACTTC.

As for this clonotype: A read error is possible here, since a much larger clone lies one base away. The genes are TRBV4-3 and TRBJ2-3; 8 bases match TRBD1. Looked up from germline, CDR1 is LGHNA and CDR2 is YSLEER. The CDR3 spans 16 residues. The CDR3 spells CASSHYGQGRTDTQSF. CDR3 bases: TGCGCCAGCAGCCACTACGGACAGGGCAGGACAGATACGCAGTCTTTT.

This clonotype was detected ten times or more. J is TRBJ1-1 and V is TRBV12-3 or TRBV12-4, with 7 bases lining up with TRBD1. The CDR3 contains 12 residues. The junction had 13 bases not matched to a gene; V was cut back by 7 bases and J by 14 bases. CDR3 sequence: CASTRTGLRGFF. In DNA, the CDR3 is TGTGCCAGCACGAGGACAGGACTGAGGGGGTTCTTT.

There are a few counts of this clonotype. The chain uses TRBV7-2 and TRBJ2-5; D call uncertain. The V end was cut by 3 bases, the J end by 5 bases, with 7 bases between. Looked up from germline, CDR1 is SGHTA and CDR2 is FQGNSA. The CDR3 length is 12 residues. DNA of the CDR3: TGTGCCAGCAGCTTTCTGAGGGAGACCCAGTACTTC. Its translation: CASSFLRETQYF.

This clonotype showed up many times. The chain couples TRBV7-9 to TRBJ2-1; D not certain. This CDR3 comprises 13 residues. Germline-derived CDR1 and CDR2 are SEHNR and FQNEAQ (reference sequence). Trimming cost V 5 bases and J 3 bases, with 8 bases left between them. The CDR3 DNA reads as TGTGCCAGCAGCCCCCGTATCTACAATGAGCAGTTCTTC. This gives the protein CASSPRIYNEQFF. The full variable domain, with the rest looked up from reference TRBV7-9 and TRBJ2-1, is DTGVSQNPRHKITKRGQNVTFRCDPISEHNRLYWYRQTLGQGPEFLTYFQNEAQLEKSRLLSDRFSAERPKGSFSTLEIQRTEQGDSAMYLCASSPRIYNEQFFGPGTRLTVL.

The gene calls are TRBV7-6 and TRBJ2-1; 9 bases agree with TRBD2. The CDR3 covers 16 residues. With 1 base clipped from V and 4 bases from J, the junction kept 5 bases outside the gene matches. Germline CDR1 reads SGHVS; CDR2 reads FNYEAQ. The CDR3 DNA reads TGTGCCAGCAGCTTAGGGGCGGGGGGGGCGTACAATGAGCAGTTCTTC. Its translation: CASSLGAGGAYNEQFF.

The chain is built from TRBV5-1 and TRBJ1-6; 7 bases align to TRBD1. Germline lookup yields CDR1 SGHRS and CDR2 YFSETQ. CDR3 length equals 16 residues. V shed 4 bases and J 8 bases; nucleotides not matched to a gene: 12. CDR3 nucleotide sequence: TGCGCCAGCAGCCCCGCGACAGGGAGGGTCGATTCACCCCTCCACTTT. Amino acids: CASSPATGRVDSPLHF.

This clonotype was seen repeatedly, ten times or more. The chain combines TRBV14 with TRBJ1-3; D gene unclear. The germline V gene has CDR1 SGHDN and CDR2 FVKESK. This CDR3 has 18 amino acids. Trimming removed 0 bases at V and 0 bases at J, with 15 bases between. CDR3 DNA: TGTGCCAGCAGCCAAGAAAGGAAAGGATACTACTCTGGAAACACCATATATTTT. Translated, it gives CASSQERKGYYSGNTIYF.

This clonotype was seen a few times. The chain joins TRBV3-1 to TRBJ2-7; D may correspond to TRBD1 or TRBD2 (6 bases each). Germline V gene sequence: CDR1 LGHDT, CDR2 YNNKEL (reference sequence). This CDR3 comprises 15 residues. V was clipped by 4 bases and J by 9 bases, with 22 bases between them. DNA of the CDR3: TGTGCCAGCAGCCTAACCTGGGGGGCAAGAGCATCGCAGTACTTC. Encoded protein: CASSLTWGARASQYF.

Many counts were recorded for this clonotype. The chain carries TRBV27 and TRBJ2-7; TRBD1 might be the D (5 bases). This CDR3 comprises 14 residues. V was shortened by 8 bases and J by 6 bases, with 20 bases between the two germline ends. Germline CDR1 is MNHEY and CDR2 is SMNVEV (reference sequence). For the CDR3, the DNA is TGTGCCAGCCGCCCCATCTCAGCAGGGTCCGAGCAGTACTTC. Translating it yields CASRPISAGSEQYF.